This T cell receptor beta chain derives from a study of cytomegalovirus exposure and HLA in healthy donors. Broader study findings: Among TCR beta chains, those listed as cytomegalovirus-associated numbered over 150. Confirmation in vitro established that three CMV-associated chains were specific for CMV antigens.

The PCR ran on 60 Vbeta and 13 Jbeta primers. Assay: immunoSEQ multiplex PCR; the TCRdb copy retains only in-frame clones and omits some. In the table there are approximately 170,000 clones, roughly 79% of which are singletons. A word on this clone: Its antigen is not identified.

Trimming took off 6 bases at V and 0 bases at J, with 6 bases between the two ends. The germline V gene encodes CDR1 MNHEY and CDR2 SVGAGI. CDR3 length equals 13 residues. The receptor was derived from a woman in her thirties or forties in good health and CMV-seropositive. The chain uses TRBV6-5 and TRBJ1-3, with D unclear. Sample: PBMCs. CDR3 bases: TGTGCCAGCAGACTTACCTCTGGAAACACCATATATTTT. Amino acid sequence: CASRLTSGNTIYF.